This T cell receptor beta chain was documented in a study of T cell responses to AZD1222 COVID-19 vaccine (dated by TCRdb to the early 2020s). Turning to the overall study: Because spike-specific TCR depth and breadth did not differ between the two schedules, AZD1222 recipients who got a second dose at roughly 4 weeks were pooled with those who got a second dose at roughly 12 weeks. TCR sequencing was performed for about 250 trial participants, of whom about 200 were given two doses of AZD1222 and around 25 were given two doses of MenACWY control vaccine. Enrollment into the trials was organized by age into subgroups of 18-55, 56-69 and 70-plus years, and those subgroups contained approximately 160, 26 and 62 TCR-sequenced participants, respectively. On the study overall, not on this receptor specifically: Epitopes outside the regions mutated in the B.1.351 and B.1.1.7 variants were reportedly recognized by nearly half of the unique spike-specific TCRs. Because no samples from the day 14 peak response were available, repertoires could be characterized only after the peak T cell response. Conclusions about previously exposed vaccinees are limited because only a handful of AZD1222 recipients were SARS-CoV-2 seropositive at baseline. Most participants were white British and females outnumbered males, and the authors suggested that clonal diversity may have been underestimated. After two AZD1222 doses, both the breadth and the depth of spike-specific TCRs were significantly higher than at day 0 and than in MenACWY recipients. The vaccine-associated CD4 TCRs covered the entire spike protein, and the dominant responses fell in regions 160-218 and 743-854. The 56-69-year group was small, and its depth increase did not reach significance, likely because of low power.

From the cysteine up to the phenylalanine, the CDR3 has a length of 15 residues. Just CDR3 DNA is preserved here, 45 bases in frame from base 1. V is cut back by 7 bases and J by 2 bases, with 9 bases in the junction unmatched. Sequences MNHEY (CDR1) and SVGAGI (CDR2) are obtained from the germline V gene. In light of the paper, this sample's time point label describes: baseline before first vaccination. Vaccinee samples were obtained from the UK trials COV001 and COV002, which included a single-blind randomized controlled phase 2/3 trial of AZD1222 (ChAdOx1 nCoV-19) in healthy adults. Trial participant PBMC samples were collected at day 0 and day 28 after the second dose for TCRbeta chain sequencing. Turning to this clone: Its antigen is unknown. No base quality values were provided; no much bigger clone lies one nucleotide off.

The CDR3 regions of human TCRbeta chains were subjected to immunosequencing. As for how the authors treated the data: TCRs in the repertoires were compared against a reference library of SARS-CoV-2-specific TCRs that had been generated with the MIRA antigen-specificity platform. Breadth meant the fraction of unique TCRs that were SARS-CoV-2-associated, whereas depth meant the fraction of total T cells that were SARS-CoV-2-associated. Each spike-specific TCR was assigned to its reactive spike region and to a CD4 or CD8 class using the MIRA data. Log10-transformed breadth and depth values were compared by one-way ANOVA with Sidak's multiple comparisons tests. TCRdb re-hosts the immuneACCESS table, in-frame sequences only. Its copies lack some clones; in the studies checked, an unresolved V gene accounts for under half of them, and the cause for the rest is not known. V, J and clone size reflect that table, while D and trimming were determined from the DNA. The sample table records approximately 100,000 clones; about 87% of these occur just once. The ten biggest clones cover about 12% of the sample.

This clonotype was obtained from an adult in good health. The sample was peripheral blood, taken on day 0 of AZD1222 vaccination. The chain uses TRBV6-5 and TRBJ2-7, and 9 junctional nucleotides match TRBD2. The CDR3 in this case is CASTRASGKAYEQYF. Read as DNA, the sequence is TGTGCCAGCACCCGAGCTAGCGGGAAGGCCTACGAGCAGTACTTC.